This passage covers 28 T cell receptor beta chains from one sample sequenced in a study of T cells in Graves' hyperthyroidism and ophthalmopathy. Researchers amplified the TCR beta CDR3 regions from RNA transcripts. HTBI primers were used for first-round RT-PCR of the TCR CDR3. TCRdb used MiXCR to reprocess the multiplex PCR reads, holding one entry per CDR3 protein. The sample yields 450,000 to 700,000 distinct CDR3 sequences, roughly 50% seen once. Material: peripheral blood or thyroid tissue (not recorded which). These receptors originate from an adult woman with Graves' disease, either hyperthyroidism or ophthalmopathy (not recorded which).

This chain links TRBV7-8 with TRBJ1-1; no clear D. This CDR3 region has 14 residues. V was clipped by 2 bases and J by 3 bases, with 10 bases between them. Germline values: CDR1 SGHVS, CDR2 FQNEAQ. The CDR3: CASSLRVLDTEAFF. CDR3 sequence (DNA): TGTGCCAGCAGCTTACGGGTTTTGGACACTGAAGCTTTCTTT.

Ten or more counts support this clonotype. CDR3 amino acids: CASSDIRSNQPQHF. The CDR3 DNA is TGTGCCAGCAGTGATATACGAAGCAATCAGCCCCAGCATTTT. The chain couples TRBV6-1 to TRBJ1-5, with D unclear. V was cut by 3 bases and J by 1 base, with 7 bases left in between. CDR1 and CDR2 from the germline V gene are MNHNS and SASEGT. The CDR3 has 14 residues.

This clonotype was detected ten times or more. The V call is TRBV15, the J call TRBJ1-3; D is uncertain. The CDR3 has 18 amino acids. Trimming removed 0 bases from V and 2 bases from J, with 17 bases in between. Per the germline V gene, CDR1 is LNHNV and CDR2 is YYDKDF (reference sequence). In DNA form, the CDR3 reads TGTGCCACCAGCAGAGATCCGAACCCGTGGGGAACTGGAAACACCATATATTTT. It is translated as CATSRDPNPWGTGNTIYF. Supplemented by reference TRBV15 and TRBJ1-3, the full variable domain reads DAMVIQNPRYQVTQFGKPVTLSCSQTLNHNVMYWYQQKSSQAPKLLFHYYDKDFNNEADTPDNFQSRRPNTSFCFLDIRSPGLGDTAMYLCATSRDPNPWGTGNTIYFGEGSWLTVV.

The chain uses TRBV12-3 or TRBV12-4 and TRBJ2-7; either TRBD1 or TRBD2 may fit D (5 bases each). V lost 0 bases and J lost 5, with 14 bases in between. This CDR3 has 15 amino acids. CDR3: CASSLAGTLGHEQYF. DNA of the CDR3: TGTGCCAGCAGTTTAGCGGGGACCTTGGGCCACGAGCAGTACTTC.

There are many counts of this clonotype. The chain uses TRBV24-1 and TRBJ2-2; the D is unclear. Trimming stripped 6 bases from V and 6 bases from J, with 4 bases between. The germline V gene encodes CDR1 KGHDR and CDR2 SFDVKD. The length of the CDR3 is 11 residues. The CDR3 DNA follows: TGTGCCACCAGTCTCTCCGGGGAGCTGTTTTTT. It codes for CATSLSGELFF.

This clonotype was found many times. The rearrangement links TRBV19 to TRBJ1-1; D ambiguous. The V end was cut by 9 bases, the J end by 1 base, with 12 bases between. The CDR3 is 13 residues long. Germline loops: CDR1 LNHDA, CDR2 SQIVND (reference sequence). This CDR3 reads CASPNQANTEAFF. Written as DNA, the CDR3 is TGTGCCAGCCCGAACCAGGCGAACACTGAAGCTTTCTTT. Using reference TRBV19 and TRBJ1-1 for the parts outside the CDR3, the full variable domain is DGGITQSPKYLFRKEGQNVTLSCEQNLNHDAMYWYRQDPGQGLRLIYYSQIVNDFQKGDIAEGYSVSREKKESFPLTVTSAQKNPTAFYLCASPNQANTEAFFGQGTRLTVV.

The CDR3, as DNA: TGTGCCAGCAGTTGGGGACCACCAGAGACCCAGTACTTC. Its translation: CASSWGPPETQYF. The rearrangement uses TRBV6-5 and TRBJ2-5; the D call may be TRBD1 or TRBD2 (5 bases each). V was trimmed by 4 bases and J by 4 bases, leaving 10 bases between them. Per the germline V gene, CDR1 is MNHEY and CDR2 is SVGAGI. The CDR3 loop spans 13 amino acids.

This clonotype was seen many times. The chain combines TRBV2 with TRBJ2-7, with 10 bases aligning to TRBD2. Germline CDR1 is SNHLY and CDR2 is FYNNEI. CDR3 size: 13 residues. V gave up 7 bases and J gave up 6 bases; unmatched junction bases: 6. The CDR3 here is CASTGLADLEQYF. CDR3 DNA: TGTGCCAGCACTGGACTAGCGGACCTCGAGCAGTACTTC.

This clonotype was seen at least ten times. V usage is TRBV10-3 and J usage is TRBJ1-6; 10 nucleotides line up with TRBD1. The germline V gene encodes CDR1 ENHRY and CDR2 SYGVKD. V was pared by 6 bases and J by 6 bases, with 5 bases of the junction left unmatched. The CDR3 has 15 amino acids. CDR3 sequence (DNA): TGTGCCATCAGCCGGACAGGGGGAAGTAATTCACCCCTCCACTTT. Encoded protein: CAISRTGGSNSPLHF.

The sample holds one count of this clonotype. The J gene is TRBJ1-1, the V gene TRBV29-1; no clear D. With 3 bases removed from V and 4 bases from J, the gap between germline ends came to 12 bases. There are 13 residues in the CDR3. The germline V gene has CDR1 SQVTM and CDR2 ANQGSEA. The CDR3 bases are TGCAGCGTTGAGCCGGGCCGGGGCACTGAAGCTTTCTTT. This codes for CSVEPGRGTEAFF.

The rearrangement links TRBV6-1 to TRBJ2-2, with D possibly being TRBD1 (6 bases). CDR3 length equals 16 residues. The V and J ends lost 4 bases and 5 bases respectively, with 17 bases between them. Germline values: CDR1 MNHNS, CDR2 SASEGT. CDR3 protein: CASSGHTGLGTGELFF. In DNA, the CDR3 is TGTGCCAGCAGTGGACATACAGGGCTGGGTACCGGGGAGCTGTTTTTT.

The chain combines TRBV5-4 with TRBJ2-7; D might be TRBD2 (5 bases). Trimming took 7 bases from V and 4 from J, leaving 9 bases between them. Germline V gene lookup returns CDR1 SGHNT and CDR2 YYREEE (reference sequence). There are 11 residues in the CDR3. The CDR3 DNA is TGTGCCAGCGGAGGAGATTACGAGCAGTACTTC. It codes for CASGGDYEQYF. The full variable domain, with the rest looked up from reference TRBV5-4 and TRBJ2-7, is ETGVTQSPTHLIKTRGQQVTLRCSSQSGHNTVSWYQQALGQGPQFIFQYYREEENGRGNFPPRFSGLQFPNYSSELNVNALELDDSALYLCASGGDYEQYFGPGTRLTVT.

V and J are TRBV7-9 and TRBJ1-2, with a possible D match to TRBD1 (5 bases). This CDR3 is 13 amino acids long. Trimming stripped 11 bases from V and 4 bases from J, with 17 bases between. CDR1 is SEHNR and CDR2 is FQNEAQ in the germline V gene (reference sequence). CDR3 loop: CALQYQGSYGYTF. As DNA, the CDR3 is TGTGCCCTCCAATATCAGGGTAGCTATGGCTACACCTTC.

The rearrangement uses TRBV7-2 and TRBJ1-2, with D tentatively TRBD1 (5 bases). The CDR3 runs to 13 residues. Deletions cut 5 bases from V and 4 bases from J, with 11 bases between. Germline V lookup: CDR1 SGHTA, CDR2 FQGNSA. The CDR3 sequence: CASSTGGGYGYTF. For the CDR3, the DNA is TGTGCCAGCAGCACGGGGGGGGGCTATGGCTACACCTTC.

This clonotype was recorded many times. The chain is built from TRBV7-2 and TRBJ1-2; unclear D gene. Trimming took 5 bases from V and 8 from J, leaving 12 bases between them. Germline CDR1 reads SGHTA; CDR2 reads FQGNSA. This CDR3 has 12 amino acids. CDR3 nucleotide sequence: TGTGCCAGCAGCCCCTTAAGGTGGGGCTACACCTTC. This gives the protein CASSPLRWGYTF.

This clonotype was picked up many times. This chain joins TRBV7-9 and TRBJ1-5; no clear D. The CDR3 length is 12 residues. Trimming pared 3 bases from V and 7 bases from J, leaving 7 bases between. CDR1 and CDR2 from the germline V gene are SEHNR and FQNEAQ (reference sequence). Here the CDR3 reads CASSLGEQPQHF. CDR3 in DNA: TGTGCCAGCAGCTTGGGAGAGCAGCCCCAGCATTTT.

This chain joins TRBV7-2 and TRBJ2-7, with 11 bases fitting TRBD1. The closer fit of TRBJ2-1 to the DNA end suggests the J call may be wrong. CDR3 length equals 13 residues. The germline CDR1 and CDR2 sequences are SGHTA and FQGNSA. The CDR3 loop reads CASSQGQGDEQFF. CDR3 bases: TGTGCCAGCAGTCAGGGACAGGGGGATGAGCAGTTCTTC.

This clonotype was seen only a few times. The V call is TRBV5-1, the J call TRBJ2-6; D possibly corresponds to TRBD1 (5 bases). The CDR3 is 14 residues long. Per the germline V gene, CDR1 is SGHRS and CDR2 is YFSETQ. Trimming took off 0 bases at V and 13 bases at J, with 14 bases between the two ends. The CDR3 DNA reads as TGCGCCAGCAGCTTGGCTCCCACCCGGACAGTCCTGACTTTC. Amino acid sequence: CASSLAPTRTVLTF.

This clonotype was recorded at least ten times. The chain has TRBV7-2 and TRBJ1-5; D is ambiguous. The CDR3 contains 14 residues. With 3 bases removed from V and 5 bases from J, the gap between germline ends came to 11 bases. CDR1 is SGHTA and CDR2 is FQGNSA in the germline V gene. CDR3 sequence reads: CASSLSSRDQPQHF. CDR3 in DNA: TGTGCCAGCAGCTTGAGTTCCCGGGATCAGCCCCAGCATTTT.

This chain joins TRBV6-1 and TRBJ1-1, with D unresolved. The germline CDR1 and CDR2 sequences are MNHNS and SASEGT. With 2 bases removed from V and 3 bases from J, the gap between germline ends came to 7 bases. The CDR3 is 13 amino acids. DNA for the CDR3: TGTGCCAGCAGTGAATCGTGGGACACTGAAGCTTTCTTT. Protein sequence: CASSESWDTEAFF.

This clonotype was observed at least ten times. J is TRBJ2-2 and V is TRBV12-3 or TRBV12-4; D is unresolved. V was cut by 3 bases and J by 7 bases, with 12 bases left in between. This CDR3 comprises 14 residues. CDR3 in amino acids: CASSFRANGGELFF. CDR3 bases: TGTGCCAGCAGTTTCCGGGCCAACGGCGGGGAGCTGTTTTTT.

This clonotype was found many times. The rearrangement uses TRBV20-1 and TRBJ2-7; D not certain. This CDR3 contains 15 residues. The V end lost 1 base, the J end lost 3 bases, and 16 bases lay between the germline ends. Looked up from germline, CDR1 is DFQATT and CDR2 is SNEGSKA (reference sequence). The CDR3 nucleotides read TGCAGTGCTAGAGCGGCGACAAAAATCAACTACGAGCAGTACTTC. Its protein product is CSARAATKINYEQYF.

This clonotype was recorded once. The genes are TRBV19 and TRBJ2-6; TRBD1 matches 10 bases. The CDR3 has 15 amino acids. The V and J ends lost 3 bases and 11 bases, in that order; junction bases with no gene match: 7. Germline V gene lookup returns CDR1 LNHDA and CDR2 SQIVND (reference sequence). The CDR3 DNA is TGTGCCAGTAGTATGGGGACAGGGGAGATCTACGTCCTGACTTTC. This gives the protein CASSMGTGEIYVLTF.

This clonotype was picked up one time. The chain links TRBV19 to TRBJ2-6; D call uncertain. Trimming stripped 4 bases from V and 0 bases from J, with 13 bases between. The length of the CDR3 is 17 residues. Germline V gives CDR1 LNHDA, CDR2 SQIVND (reference sequence). CDR3 nucleotides: TGTGCCAGTAGTAAAGGGTCCGGGTACTCTGGGGCCAACGTCCTGACTTTC. Its protein product is CASSKGSGYSGANVLTF.

This clonotype was seen a handful of times. V gene TRBV29-1 combines with J gene TRBJ2-7, with 9 bases fitting TRBD1. Looked up from germline, CDR1 is SQVTM and CDR2 is ANQGSEA. This CDR3 region has 13 residues. The V segment lost 4 bases and the J segment 4 bases; nucleotides outside the gene matches: 5. The CDR3 reads CSVGRDRAYEQYF. Written as DNA, the CDR3 is TGCAGCGTTGGCCGGGACAGGGCGTACGAGCAGTACTTC.

Ten or more counts support this clonotype. V usage is TRBV15 and J usage is TRBJ1-5; possible D gene TRBD1, 5 bases. Germline assignment: CDR1 LNHNV and CDR2 YYDKDF (reference sequence). The length of the CDR3 is 14 residues. Trimming removed 3 bases from V and 1 base from J, with 7 bases in between. The CDR3 DNA is TGTGCCACCAGCAGGGGACGGAGCAATCAGCCCCAGCATTTT. This gives the protein CATSRGRSNQPQHF.

This clonotype was seen repeatedly, ten times or more. The chain couples TRBV10-3 to TRBJ1-2, with TRBD1 matching over 7 bases. The CDR3 consists of 16 residues. V lost 4 bases and J lost 1; bases outside the gene matches: 9. Germline-derived CDR1 and CDR2 are ENHRY and SYGVKD. The CDR3, as DNA: TGTGCCATCAGTGGGAGACAGGGTCCCCTTAACTATGGCTACACCTTC. This gives the protein CAISGRQGPLNYGYTF.

CDR3 sequence reads: CATSDSSSAGAYEQYF. The DNA of the CDR3 is TGTGCCACCAGTGATTCTTCTTCGGCAGGAGCCTACGAGCAGTACTTC. The V gene is TRBV24-1, the J gene TRBJ2-7; D is undetermined. The CDR3 sequence is 16 residues long. V was trimmed by 2 bases and J by 2 bases, leaving 15 bases between them. In germline, CDR1 is KGHDR, CDR2 SFDVKD.